This entry lists 3 T cell receptor beta chains sequenced from one sample in a study of cytomegalovirus exposure and HLA in healthy donors. 13 Jbeta primers and 60 Vbeta primers were used for the PCR. Using immunoSEQ multiplex PCR, the repertoire was profiled, and TCRdb retains in-frame clones only, with some absent. This table holds about 110,000 clones, around 61% found once. Sample: PBMCs. These receptors all stem from a woman aged 25 to 39 in good health and CMV-seronegative.

The chain links TRBV19 to TRBJ2-1, with TRBD1 matching 7 bases. The CDR3 has 15 residues. The germline V gene has CDR1 LNHDA and CDR2 SQIVND (reference sequence). V trimming: 4 bases; J trimming: 4 bases; junction bases outside the gene matches: 7. The CDR3: CASSTTGSGYNEQFF. CDR3 DNA: TGTGCCAGTAGTACGACAGGGTCGGGGTACAATGAGCAGTTCTTC.

The table lists this clone with a count of one. The V gene is TRBV6-4, the J gene TRBJ2-5; D remains ambiguous. The germline V and J ends were trimmed by 6 bases and 7 bases, with 12 bases remaining between them. The CDR3 is made up of 12 amino acids. Germline V lookup: CDR1 MRHNA, CDR2 SNTAGT. The CDR3 sequence: CASRAGDGTQYF. DNA of the CDR3: TGTGCCAGCAGGGCAGGTGATGGGACCCAGTACTTC.

This clone was detected a few times. V is TRBV28 and J is TRBJ2-7; TRBD1 matches at 9 bases. The germline V gene encodes CDR1 MDHEN and CDR2 SYDVKM. There are 16 residues in the CDR3. The trim removed 8 bases at V and 0 bases at J, leaving 11 bases unmatched. The CDR3 is CASGTGSARSSYEQYF. The CDR3 nucleotides are TGTGCCAGCGGGACAGGGTCCGCGCGAAGCTCCTACGAGCAGTACTTC.